This TCR beta chain appears in the sequencing data of a study of blood T cell repertoires in COVID-19. This table comes from immunoSEQ multiplex PCR, and its TCRdb copy is limited to in-frame clones, with some not included. The data hold 65,000 to 90,000 clones, with around 88% observed a single time. Regarding this clone: This specimen includes other DNA sequences encoding the same CDR3.

Germline assignment: CDR1 SGHRS and CDR2 YFSETQ. The CDR3 has 13 residues. J lost 6 bases, V lost 2 bases, and 5 bases had no gene match. The chain joins TRBV5-1 to TRBJ2-7; 7 positions match TRBD2. Input material: peripheral blood. The origin of this receptor is a man in his thirties or forties with acute or convalescent COVID-19. Here the CDR3 DNA reads TGCGCCAGCAGCTTCGGGCGGGGGAGCGAGCAGTACTTC. Protein: CASSFGRGSEQYF.